The clone carrying this TCR beta chain was seen once. Its cognate antigen is unknown. 13 Jbeta primers and 60 Vbeta primers were used for the PCR. Some clones are missing from TCRdb's copy, which holds only in-frame ones; the method was immunoSEQ multiplex PCR. Here the sample spans approximately 110,000 clones, 55% to 75% being singletons. Trimming took 4 bases from V and 6 from J, leaving 18 bases between them. Per the germline V gene, CDR1 is LGHNA and CDR2 is YNFKEQ. This CDR3 region has 15 residues. The entry originates in a study of cytomegalovirus exposure and HLA in healthy donors. The study's findings and limits: Owing to their indistinguishability, certain V segments, notably TRBV6-2 and TRBV6-3, were excluded. DRB1 had the most TCR associations and HLA-C the fewest, a later analysis found, with rates varying by HLA locus.

This TCR was sampled from a man aged 25-45 years in good health and CMV-seropositive. The sequenced sample consisted of PBMCs. The genes are TRBV4-2 and TRBJ1-2, with D perhaps TRBD1 (6 bases). The chain's CDR3 is CASSLKTGNGNGYTF. The CDR3 DNA reads as TGTGCCAGCAGCCTAAAAACAGGGAATGGGAATGGCTACACCTTC.